This T cell receptor (beta chain) was documented in a study of T cell responses to AZD1222 COVID-19 vaccine. Findings and caveats of the study: Vaccine-associated CD4 TCRs spanned spike, dominant at 160-218 and 743-854. In the spike-specific TCR repertoire, nearly half reportedly target unmutated variant regions. Repertoire samples came only from after the peak T cell response.

A note on this clone: What it recognizes is unknown.

This CDR3 region has 13 residues. The germline V and J ends were trimmed by 1 base and 6 bases, with 7 bases remaining between them. Assay used: immunoSEQ multiplex PCR; TCRdb lists only in-frame clones, some missing. The table has approximately 150,000 clones, 85% to 95% seen once; the top ten hold more than 1.1%. The V and J genes are TRBV12-3 or TRBV12-4 and TRBJ2-1; no reliable D call. This sequence was found in an adult in good health. This sample comprised peripheral blood, obtained on day 0 of AZD1222 vaccination. The CDR3 here is CASSLEHSNEQFF. DNA of the CDR3: TGTGCCAGCAGTTTAGAGCATAGCAATGAGCAGTTCTTC.